This T cell receptor (beta chain) was recovered during a study of PD-L1 blockade in urothelial cancer. Germline CDR1 is MDHEN and CDR2 is SYDVKM. This CDR3 is 15 amino acids long. J gave up 0 bases and V 5 bases, and 3 bases lay outside the gene matches. Stated time point: pretreatment peripheral blood. Diagnoses among patients were locally advanced or metastatic urothelial carcinoma. The method was immunoSEQ multiplex PCR; TCRdb's version includes in-frame clones alone and lacks a portion of them. This sample yields under 100,000 clones, of which almost 90% are seen a single time; 1.5% to 2% belongs to the top ten.

This rearrangement joins TRBV28 to TRBJ1-3; 8 nucleotides match TRBD1. Here the sequenced sample was PBMCs, taken around atezolizumab (anti-PD-L1) treatment. The receptor's source is a man aged 55 to 70 with urothelial cancer. CDR3 coding DNA: TGTGCCAGCAGTAATACAGGGGGCTCTGGAAACACCATATATTTT. It translates to CASSNTGGSGNTIYF.